This TCR beta chain was obtained from a study of blood T cell repertoires in COVID-19 (TCRdb year 2020). About the study as a whole: Collaborator samples came from the United States, Italy and Spain and covered acute and convalescent phases of COVID-19. Where HLA class I and class II types were available, the types were taken from metadata supplied by the sample provider, not from assay-based typing. The prospective study material was composed of cDNA or gDNA derived from T cells, B-cell-depleted T cells, or PBMCs. Samples came from the ongoing ImmuneRACE study (first 160 participants) plus 1,254 subjects from 6 global collaborators. The dataset comprised deeply sampled blood TCRbeta repertoires from subjects exposed to, actively infected with, or recovered from COVID-19. The repertoires were made available in a free public database intended to serve as a resource for research on the immune response to SARS-CoV-2. Nearly every sample came with metadata listing a de-identified subject ID, COVID-19 status, age in years and sex. Broad study findings and their caveats: The amount of clinical and demographic metadata varied by source and participant and was provided uncurated.

Note on this clone: Its antigen specificity is not known. Base qualities are missing; no much larger clone stands one base away.

The immunoSEQ Assay, a bias-controlled multiplex PCR, was used to amplify TCRbeta CDR3 regions from genomic DNA. Regarding the original processing steps: The number of nucleated cells in each sample was estimated by amplification of reference gene primers within the assay. Sequence reads were collapsed and filtered to measure the absolute abundance of every unique TCRbeta CDR3 rearrangement. For each sample, productive Simpson clonality was calculated as the square root of Simpson's diversity index over productive rearrangements. The clones in this table, taken by TCRdb from immuneACCESS, are in-frame only. Not every clone is retained; where verified, under half of the shortfall comes from an unresolved V gene, and the cause of the rest is unknown. The V and J calls and clone size come from that table; D and trimming were worked out from the DNA. The sample includes 240,000 or so clones, with 86% observed a single time. Roughly 2% of the sample comes from the top ten.

Participants in the prospective study were aged roughly 18 to 89 years, lived in about two dozen United States geographic areas, and enrolled through a virtual design. In the prospective study, cohorts were assigned on the basis of participant-reported clinical history obtained from a screening survey and a study questionnaire. Recovered participants in ImmuneRACE Cohort 3 were defined by two consecutive negative NP/OP PCR tests, clearance by a healthcare professional, or resolution of symptoms. Each participant in the prospective study had whole blood, serum and a nasopharyngeal or oropharyngeal swab collected by mobile phlebotomists. Additional blood draws and questionnaires over a 2-month period could optionally be provided by prospective study participants. Blood samples from the prospective study were shipped frozen or at room temperature prior to DNA extraction. This TCR was sampled from a woman aged 50 to 60 who had recovered from COVID-19. Sequenced input: PBMCs or T cells enriched from blood (not recorded which).

The DNA sequence follows: TGTGCCAGCAGTCCGACGACAGGGGTGGCGAACACTGAAGCTTTCTTT. This gives the protein CASSPTTGVANTEAFF. The rearrangement joined TRBV27 to TRBJ1-1, with 8 bases matching TRBD1. Germline trimming amounts to 5 bases on V and 1 base on J, with 9 as the count of junction bases outside the gene matches. Based on the germline V gene (reference sequence), the CDR1 and CDR2 sequences are MNHEY and SMNVEV. Including cysteine and phenylalanine, the CDR3 has 16 amino acids. Here the CDR3 DNA is all that survives: 48 bases in frame from base 1.